The 27 T cell receptor beta chains reported below all come from one sample, sequenced in a study of shared clonotypes between healthy human individuals. TCRdb's table, derived via immunoSEQ multiplex PCR, lists solely in-frame clones and lacks some. This sample yields some 1,400,000 clones, of which roughly 96% are seen a single time; approximately 1.2% belongs to the top ten. Input material: naive CD4+ T cells sorted from blood. Subset in this sample: CD45RA+ positively selected. The receptors originated from a young man in good health.

The J gene is TRBJ1-2, the V gene TRBV7-2, with D perhaps TRBD1 (5 bases). The germline V gene encodes CDR1 SGHTA and CDR2 FQGNSA. The germline V and J ends were trimmed by 1 base and 4 bases, with 10 bases remaining between them. The CDR3 covers 14 residues. CDR3 sequence reads: CASSLVEGRYGYTF. The CDR3, as DNA: TGTGCCAGCAGCTTAGTCGAGGGACGCTATGGCTACACCTTC.

The chain recombines TRBV14 with TRBJ2-1; the D is unclear. The CDR3 has 13 amino acids. V was clipped by 11 bases and J by 7 bases, with 18 bases between them. CDR1 SGHDN and CDR2 FVKESK come from the germline V gene. The CDR3 sequence: CAPFFGYGNEQFF. CDR3 nucleotide sequence: TGTGCCCCTTTCTTCGGGTACGGGAATGAGCAGTTCTTC.

This sequence joins TRBV6-6 and TRBJ2-3, with 7 bases fitting TRBD2. The germline gives CDR1 MNHNY, CDR2 SVGAGI (reference sequence). Losses at the gene ends were 2 bases for V and 4 bases for J; bases not matched to a gene: 3. This CDR3 comprises 14 residues. CDR3 sequence: CASSYQGGADTQYF. DNA for the CDR3: TGTGCCAGCAGTTACCAGGGAGGGGCAGATACGCAGTATTTT.

This chain uses TRBV28 with TRBJ1-1, with TRBD1 matching 7 bases. Germline V gene sequence: CDR1 MDHEN, CDR2 SYDVKM. Unmatched junction bases numbered 7, after V lost 3 bases and J lost 6 bases. CDR3 length: 14 amino acids. As DNA, the CDR3 is TGTGCCAGCAGTTTGGTGACAGGGCTTGCTGAAGCTTTCTTT. This encodes CASSLVTGLAEAFF.

This chain connects TRBV5-6 to TRBJ2-5; D unresolved. The J call is doubtful: the DNA matches TRBJ2-7 better. This CDR3 has 13 amino acids. Germline lookup yields CDR1 SGHDT and CDR2 YYEEEE. CDR3 loop: CASSLVESYEQYF. CDR3 bases: TGTGCCAGCAGCTTGGTGGAGTCCTACGAGCAGTACTTC.

The chain joins TRBV28 to TRBJ2-6; D gene uncertain. Germline V gene sequence: CDR1 MDHEN, CDR2 SYDVKM. The CDR3 has 14 residues. Between the trimmed V and J ends, which lost 8 bases and 0 bases, there was a span of 8 bases. The CDR3 sequence: CASGTDSGANVLTF. CDR3 sequence (DNA): TGTGCCAGCGGAACAGACTCTGGGGCCAACGTCCTGACTTTC.

This chain joins TRBV10-1 and TRBJ2-7, with D unresolved. V was cut by 4 bases and J by 1 base, with 8 bases left in between. The CDR3 sequence is 13 residues long. Germline CDR1 is WNHNN and CDR2 is SYGVQD (reference sequence). CDR3 region: CASSGPGSYEQYF. CDR3 sequence (DNA): TGCGCCAGCAGTGGGCCTGGGTCCTACGAGCAGTACTTC.

V and J are TRBV2 and TRBJ2-3; unclear D gene. CDR1 and CDR2 from the germline V gene are SNHLY and FYNNEI. The CDR3 has 11 residues. V lost 8 bases and J 3 bases, leaving 6 bases between the germline ends. For the CDR3, the DNA is TGTGCCAGCGGTCCAACAGATACGCAGTATTTT. Amino acids: CASGPTDTQYF.

This chain links TRBV13 with TRBJ2-7, with D possibly TRBD2 on 6 matching bases. Germline values: CDR1 PRHDT, CDR2 FYEKMQ (reference sequence). V was pared by 5 bases and J by 2 bases, with 16 bases between. This CDR3 spans 15 amino acids. CDR3 residues: CASSLTRGATYEQYF. For the CDR3, the DNA is TGTGCCAGCAGCCTCACTCGCGGGGCAACCTACGAGCAGTACTTC.

The J gene is TRBJ2-1, the V gene TRBV9; 15 bases are shared with TRBD2. The CDR3 spans 19 residues. Germline CDR1 reads SGDLS; CDR2 reads YYNGEE. V shed 4 bases, J shed 10 bases, and the junction held 18 bases outside the gene matches. CDR3 DNA: TGTGCCAGCAGCCCTTCTACGGGACTAGCGGGAGGCCAGAAGATCGAGCAGTTCTTC. Its protein product is CASSPSTGLAGGQKIEQFF.

This chain connects TRBV5-1 to TRBJ2-3; 12 nucleotides agree with TRBD2. Germline CDR1 is SGHRS and CDR2 is YFSETQ. V dropped 2 bases and J dropped 4; count of bases not matched to a gene: 2. The CDR3 has 15 residues. The CDR3 loop reads CASSFRLAGADTQYF. In DNA, the CDR3 is TGCGCCAGCAGCTTCAGACTAGCGGGAGCAGATACGCAGTATTTT. Supplemented by reference TRBV5-1 and TRBJ2-3, the full variable domain reads KAGVTQTPRYLIKTRGQQVTLSCSPISGHRSVSWYQQTPGQGLQFLFEYFSETQRNKGNFPGRFSGRQFSNSRSEMNVSTLELGDSALYLCASSFRLAGADTQYFGPGTRLTVL.

This chain connects TRBV7-2 to TRBJ2-7; D remains unclear. CDR3 length: 13 residues. V lost 1 base and J 7 bases, leaving 11 bases between the germline ends. CDR1 SGHTA and CDR2 FQGNSA come from the germline V gene. DNA for the CDR3: TGTGCCAGCAGCTTAGGCGGACCACTGGAGCAGTACTTC. The encoded protein is CASSLGGPLEQYF.

J is TRBJ1-1 and V is TRBV11-2; D ambiguous. Trimming cost V 5 bases and J 9 bases, with 25 bases left between them. In germline, CDR1 is SGHAT, CDR2 FQNNGV. The CDR3 is 16 residues long. For the CDR3, the DNA is TGTGCCAGCAGCCCAACGGGATGGGCCGCTCTAGTTCAAGCTTTCTTT. Protein product: CASSPTGWAALVQAFF.

The V gene is TRBV6-5, the J gene TRBJ1-1; TRBD1 agrees at 7 bases. The CDR3 length is 14 residues. Trimming took 2 bases from V and 0 from J; bases not matched to a gene: 0. Germline lookup yields CDR1 MNHEY and CDR2 SVGAGI. As DNA, the CDR3 is TGTGCCAGCAGTTACGACAGGGTGAACACTGAAGCTTTCTTT. Protein product: CASSYDRVNTEAFF.

V gene TRBV19 combines with J gene TRBJ2-5, with TRBD2 identical over 10 bases. Germline values: CDR1 LNHDA, CDR2 SQIVND (reference sequence). V dropped 4 bases and J dropped 14; count of bases not matched to a gene: 10. This CDR3 spans 13 amino acids. This CDR3 reads CASSSRLAGYLYF. DNA of the CDR3: TGTGCCAGTAGTAGCCGACTAGCGGGTTACCTATACTTC.

This clone appeared once. This chain uses TRBV5-5 with TRBJ2-7; D tentatively fits TRBD1 or TRBD2 (5 bases each). In germline, CDR1 is SGHKS, CDR2 YYEKEE (reference sequence). This CDR3 spans 15 amino acids. V gave up 1 base and J gave up 5 bases, with 16 bases separating them. CDR3 DNA: TGTGCCAGCAGCTTGTCGGGGCTCCAACGAAACGAGCAGTACTTC. This encodes CASSLSGLQRNEQYF.

The chain joins TRBV15 to TRBJ1-2; D not certain. This CDR3 comprises 13 residues. V was trimmed by 0 bases and J by 6 bases, leaving 8 bases between them. The germline gives CDR1 LNHNV, CDR2 YYDKDF (reference sequence). CDR3 sequence (DNA): TGTGCCACCAGCAGAGAGACGGTGGATGGCTACACCTTC. It encodes CATSRETVDGYTF.

The chain is built from TRBV2 and TRBJ2-2; 11 bases are a match to TRBD1. Germline CDR1 SNHLY, CDR2 FYNNEI. The CDR3 sequence is 15 residues long. The V and J ends lost 7 bases and 7 bases, in that order; junction bases with no gene match: 8. As DNA, the CDR3 is TGTGCCAGCAAACGGGGACAGGGGGTGGTCGGGGAGCTGTTTTTT. As protein: CASKRGQGVVGELFF.

The chain combines TRBV5-4 with TRBJ2-2, with a possible D match to TRBD2 (5 bases). The ends were cut back, 0 bases at V and 4 bases at J, with 10 bases in the middle. The CDR3 loop spans 15 amino acids. CDR1 is SGHNT and CDR2 is YYREEE in the germline V gene (reference sequence). Here the CDR3 reads CASSLGGVLTGELFF. In DNA form, the CDR3 reads TGTGCCAGCAGCTTGGGGGGAGTTCTCACCGGGGAGCTGTTTTTT.

This chain links TRBV5-1 with TRBJ1-4; 7 nucleotides match TRBD1. Trimming took 7 bases from V and 5 from J; bases not matched to a gene: 11. CDR1 is SGHRS, CDR2 YFSETQ, per germline. The CDR3 has 15 residues. The CDR3 nucleotides are TGCGCCAGCGGGAATACCGGGACAGAGAATGAAAAACTGTTTTTT. It translates to CASGNTGTENEKLFF. Based on the CDR3 plus reference TRBV5-1 and TRBJ1-4, the full variable domain is KAGVTQTPRYLIKTRGQQVTLSCSPISGHRSVSWYQQTPGQGLQFLFEYFSETQRNKGNFPGRFSGRQFSNSRSEMNVSTLELGDSALYLCASGNTGTENEKLFFGSGTQLSVL.

This chain connects TRBV30 to TRBJ2-7, with D possibly TRBD1 on 6 matching bases. The germline CDR1 and CDR2 sequences are GTSNPN and SVGIG (reference sequence). CDR3 size: 13 residues. The V end lost 2 bases, the J end lost 2 bases, and 10 bases lay between the germline ends. The CDR3 loop reads CAWSRDIPYEQYF. The DNA for the CDR3 is TGTGCCTGGAGTAGGGACATCCCCTACGAGCAGTACTTC.

This clone appeared once. J is TRBJ1-4 and V is TRBV15; unclear D gene. V dropped 2 bases and J dropped 8 bases, with 6 bases sitting between them. The CDR3 consists of 12 residues. Germline-derived CDR1 and CDR2 are LNHNV and YYDKDF (reference sequence). The CDR3 sequence: CATSRTGEKLFF. The DNA of the CDR3 is TGTGCCACCAGCAGAACCGGGGAAAAACTGTTTTTT.

The chain uses TRBV15 and TRBJ2-7; 7 bases map to TRBD1. After removal of 1 base from V and 4 bases from J, the junction contained 13 bases not matched to a gene. This CDR3 region has 17 residues. Germline values: CDR1 LNHNV, CDR2 YYDKDF (reference sequence). The CDR3 is CATSRASHRDRLYEQYF. The CDR3 region has the DNA TGTGCCACCAGCAGAGCTAGTCACCGGGACAGACTATACGAGCAGTACTTC.

The V call is TRBV5-4, the J call TRBJ2-6; 10 nucleotides agree with TRBD1. V dropped 10 bases and J dropped 2; count of bases not matched to a gene: 9. From germline, CDR1 is SGHNT and CDR2 YYREEE (reference sequence). This CDR3 comprises 16 residues. CDR3 sequence (DNA): TGTGCCTGCCAAATGACAGGGGGCACTGGGGCCAACGTCCTGACTTTC. Its translation: CACQMTGGTGANVLTF.

The rearrangement links TRBV19 to TRBJ2-4; TRBD1 matches 7 bases. Germline CDR1 is LNHDA and CDR2 is SQIVND (reference sequence). The CDR3 is 15 amino acids. Trimming removed 6 bases from V and 3 bases from J; junction bases left unmatched: 8. The CDR3 spells CASRGTDNYKNIQYF. CDR3 in DNA: TGTGCCAGTAGAGGGACAGATAATTACAAAAACATTCAGTACTTC.

This clone was recorded once. J is TRBJ1-2 and V is TRBV28; D is ambiguous. Germline assignment: CDR1 MDHEN and CDR2 SYDVKM. The CDR3 covers 13 residues. Trimming took off 3 bases at V and 4 bases at J, with 9 bases between the two ends. DNA for the CDR3: TGTGCCAGCAGTTTTGGGGTGGCCTATGGCTACACCTTC. Its protein product is CASSFGVAYGYTF.

This chain links TRBV5-4 with TRBJ2-6, with D maybe TRBD2 (5 bases). V was pared by 4 bases and J by 9 bases, with 11 bases between. The CDR3 has 13 residues. From germline, CDR1 is SGHNT and CDR2 YYREEE (reference sequence). CDR3 residues: CASSHLEGNVLTF. DNA for the CDR3: TGTGCCAGCAGCCACTTAGAGGGCAACGTCCTGACTTTC.